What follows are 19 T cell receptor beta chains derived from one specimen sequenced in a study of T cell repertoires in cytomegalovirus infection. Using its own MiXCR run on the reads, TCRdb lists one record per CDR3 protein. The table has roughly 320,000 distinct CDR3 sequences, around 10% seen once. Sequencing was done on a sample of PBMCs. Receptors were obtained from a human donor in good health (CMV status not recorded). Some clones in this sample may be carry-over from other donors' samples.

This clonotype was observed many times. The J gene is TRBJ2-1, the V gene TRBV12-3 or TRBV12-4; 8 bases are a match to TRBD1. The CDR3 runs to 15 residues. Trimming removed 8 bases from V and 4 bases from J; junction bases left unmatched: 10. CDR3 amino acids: CASFLTGTGYNEQFF. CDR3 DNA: TGTGCCAGCTTTTTAACCGGGACAGGTTACAATGAGCAGTTCTTC.

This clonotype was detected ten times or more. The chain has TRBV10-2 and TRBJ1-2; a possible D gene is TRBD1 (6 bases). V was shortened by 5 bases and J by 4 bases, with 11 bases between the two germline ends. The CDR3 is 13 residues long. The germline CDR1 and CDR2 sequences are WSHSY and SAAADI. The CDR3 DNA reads TGCGCCAGCAGTCAACAGGGTGTCTATGGCTACACCTTC. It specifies CASSQQGVYGYTF.

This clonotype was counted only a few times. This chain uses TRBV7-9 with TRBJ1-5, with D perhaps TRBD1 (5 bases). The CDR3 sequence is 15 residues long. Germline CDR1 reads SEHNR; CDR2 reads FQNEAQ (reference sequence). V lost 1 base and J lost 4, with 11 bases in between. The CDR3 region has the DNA TGTGCCAGCAGCTTAGGCCCGACAGCGAATCAGCCCCAGCATTTT. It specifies CASSLGPTANQPQHF.

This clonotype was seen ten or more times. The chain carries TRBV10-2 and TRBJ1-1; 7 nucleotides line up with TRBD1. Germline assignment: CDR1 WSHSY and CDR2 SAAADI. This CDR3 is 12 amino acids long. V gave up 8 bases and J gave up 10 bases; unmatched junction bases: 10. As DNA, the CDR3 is TGCGCCAGCGGCGGACAGGCCCTGGGAGCTTTCTTT. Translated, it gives CASGGQALGAFF.

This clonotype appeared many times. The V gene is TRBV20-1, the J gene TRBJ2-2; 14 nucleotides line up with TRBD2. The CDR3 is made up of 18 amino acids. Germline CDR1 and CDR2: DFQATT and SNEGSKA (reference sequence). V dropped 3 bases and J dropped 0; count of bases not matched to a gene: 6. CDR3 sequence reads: CSASPGLAGASNTGELFF. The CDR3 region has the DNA TGCAGTGCTAGTCCGGGACTAGCGGGGGCCTCGAACACCGGGGAGCTGTTTTTT.

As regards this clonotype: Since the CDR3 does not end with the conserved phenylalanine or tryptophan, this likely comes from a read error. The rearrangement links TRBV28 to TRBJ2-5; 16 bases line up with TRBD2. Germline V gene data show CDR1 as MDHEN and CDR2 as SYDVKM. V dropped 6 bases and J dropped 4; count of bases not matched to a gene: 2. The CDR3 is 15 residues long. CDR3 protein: CASRGTSGGAETQYY. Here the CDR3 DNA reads TGTGCCAGCAGGGGGACTAGCGGGGGGGCAGAGACCCAGTACTAC.

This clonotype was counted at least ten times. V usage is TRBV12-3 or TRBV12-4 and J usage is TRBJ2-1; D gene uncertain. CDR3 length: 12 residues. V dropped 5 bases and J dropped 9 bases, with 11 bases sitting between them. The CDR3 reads CASSRGRVEQFF. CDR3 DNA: TGTGCCAGCAGTCGAGGACGGGTTGAGCAGTTCTTC.

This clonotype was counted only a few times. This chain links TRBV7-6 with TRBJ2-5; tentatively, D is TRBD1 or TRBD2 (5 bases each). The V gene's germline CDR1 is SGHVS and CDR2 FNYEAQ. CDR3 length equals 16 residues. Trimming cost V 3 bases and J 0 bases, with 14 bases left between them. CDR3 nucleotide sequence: TGTGCCAGCAGCTTCAAGGGGACGGAGTACCAAGAGACCCAGTACTTC. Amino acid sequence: CASSFKGTEYQETQYF.

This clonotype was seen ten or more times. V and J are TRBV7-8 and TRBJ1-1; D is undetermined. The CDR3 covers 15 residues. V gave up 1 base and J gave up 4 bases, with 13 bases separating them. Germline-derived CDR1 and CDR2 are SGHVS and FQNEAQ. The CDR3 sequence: CASSLGRAVSTEAFF. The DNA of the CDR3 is TGTGCCAGCAGCTTAGGACGGGCTGTTAGCACTGAAGCTTTCTTT.

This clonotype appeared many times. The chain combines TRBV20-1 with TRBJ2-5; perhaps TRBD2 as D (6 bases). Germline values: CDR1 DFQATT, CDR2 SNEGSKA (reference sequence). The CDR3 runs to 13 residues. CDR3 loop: CTAGRGEKETQYF. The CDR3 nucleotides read TGCACAGCGGGTAGAGGAGAAAAAGAGACCCAGTACTTC.

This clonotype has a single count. The CDR3 is CASSGRDRAGIYEQYV. In nucleotides, the CDR3 is TGTGCCAGCAGTGGCCGGGACAGGGCTGGAATCTACGAGCAGTACGTC. This chain joins TRBV6-2 or TRBV6-3 and TRBJ2-7, with 9 bases lining up with TRBD1. V shed 5 bases, J shed 3 bases, and the junction held 11 bases outside the gene matches. CDR1 is MNHEY and CDR2 is SVGEGT in the germline V gene. The CDR3 has 16 amino acids.

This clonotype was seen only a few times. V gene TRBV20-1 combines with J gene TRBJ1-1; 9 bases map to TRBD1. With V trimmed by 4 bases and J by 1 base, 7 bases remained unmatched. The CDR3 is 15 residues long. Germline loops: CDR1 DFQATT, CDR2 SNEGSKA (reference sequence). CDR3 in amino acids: CSANRGLLENTEAFF. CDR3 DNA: TGCAGTGCTAACAGGGGGCTTCTAGAGAACACTGAAGCTTTCTTT.

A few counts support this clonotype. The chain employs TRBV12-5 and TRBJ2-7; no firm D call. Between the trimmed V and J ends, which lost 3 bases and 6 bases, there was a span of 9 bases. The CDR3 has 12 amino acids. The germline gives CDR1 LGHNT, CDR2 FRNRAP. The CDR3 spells CASGFQLGEQYF. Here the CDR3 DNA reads TGTGCTAGTGGTTTCCAGTTGGGCGAGCAGTACTTC.

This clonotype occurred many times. CDR3 DNA: TGTGCCAGCAGTCCCCTTGAGGACAGGGGCGGCTACGAGCAGTACGTC. Protein product: CASSPLEDRGGYEQYV. The V gene is TRBV28, the J gene TRBJ2-7; 9 positions agree with TRBD1. This CDR3 contains 16 residues. Germline loops: CDR1 MDHEN, CDR2 SYDVKM. J gave up 3 bases and V 5 bases, and 11 bases lay outside the gene matches.

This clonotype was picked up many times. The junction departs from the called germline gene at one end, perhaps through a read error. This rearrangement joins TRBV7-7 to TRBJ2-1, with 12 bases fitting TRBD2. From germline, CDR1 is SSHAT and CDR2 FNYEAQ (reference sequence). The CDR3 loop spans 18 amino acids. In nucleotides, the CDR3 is TGTGCTAGCAGCTTTACTCCCCAACTAGCGGGGGGAAACAATGAGCAGTTCTTC. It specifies CASSFTPQLAGGNNEQFF.

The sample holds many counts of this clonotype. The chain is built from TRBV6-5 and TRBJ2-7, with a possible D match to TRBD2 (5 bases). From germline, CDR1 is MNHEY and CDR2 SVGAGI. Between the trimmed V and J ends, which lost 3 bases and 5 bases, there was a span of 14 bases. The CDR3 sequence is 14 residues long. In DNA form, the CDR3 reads TGTGCCAGCAGTTATCTCGTTGGGGAGCACGAGCAGTACGTC. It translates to CASSYLVGEHEQYV.

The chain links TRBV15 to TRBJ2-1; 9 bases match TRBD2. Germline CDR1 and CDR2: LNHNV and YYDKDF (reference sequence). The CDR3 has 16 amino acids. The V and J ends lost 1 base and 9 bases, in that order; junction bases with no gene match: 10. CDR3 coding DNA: TGTGCCACCAGCAGAGTCAGCGGGGGGCCCTTAAGTGAGCAGTTCTTC. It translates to CATSRVSGGPLSEQFF.

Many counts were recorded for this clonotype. CDR3 nucleotide sequence: TGTGCCAGCAGTTTATATGGGGGCGTGGGGCAGCCCCAGCATTTT. The encoded protein is CASSLYGGVGQPQHF. The chain recombines TRBV28 with TRBJ1-5, with D maybe TRBD1 (6 bases). From germline, CDR1 is MDHEN and CDR2 SYDVKM. The CDR3 is made up of 15 amino acids. V was pared by 1 base and J by 7 bases, with 14 bases between.

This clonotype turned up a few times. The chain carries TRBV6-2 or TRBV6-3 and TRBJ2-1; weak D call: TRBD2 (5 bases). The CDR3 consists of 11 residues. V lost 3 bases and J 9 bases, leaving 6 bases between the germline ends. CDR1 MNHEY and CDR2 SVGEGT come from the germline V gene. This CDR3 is CASSYEGEQFF. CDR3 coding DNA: TGTGCCAGCAGTTATGAGGGTGAGCAGTTCTTC.